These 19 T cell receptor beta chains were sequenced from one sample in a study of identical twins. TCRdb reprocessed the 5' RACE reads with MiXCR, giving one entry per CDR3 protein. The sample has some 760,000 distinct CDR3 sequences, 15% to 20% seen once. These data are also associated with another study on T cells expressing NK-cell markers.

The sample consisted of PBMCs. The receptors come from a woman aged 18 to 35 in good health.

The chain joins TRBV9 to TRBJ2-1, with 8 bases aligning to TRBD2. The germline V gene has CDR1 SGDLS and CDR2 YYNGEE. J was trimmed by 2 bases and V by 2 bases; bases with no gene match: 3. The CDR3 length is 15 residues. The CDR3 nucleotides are TGTGCCAGCAGCGTGGGTAGCGGGACCTACAATGAGCAGTTCTTC. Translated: CASSVGSGTYNEQFF. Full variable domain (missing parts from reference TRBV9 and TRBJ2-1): DSGVTQTPKHLITATGQRVTLRCSPRSGDLSVYWYQQSLDQGLQFLIQYYNGEERAKGNILERFSAQQFPDLHSELNLSSLELGDSALYFCASSVGSGTYNEQFFGPGTRLTVL.

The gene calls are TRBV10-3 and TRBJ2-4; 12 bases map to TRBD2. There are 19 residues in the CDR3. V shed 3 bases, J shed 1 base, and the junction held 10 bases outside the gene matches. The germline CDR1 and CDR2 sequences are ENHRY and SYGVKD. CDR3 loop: CAISERLAGVLVAKNIQYF. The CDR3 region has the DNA TGTGCCATCAGTGAACGACTAGCGGGAGTGTTGGTGGCCAAAAACATTCAGTACTTC.

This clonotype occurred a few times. The CDR3 coding sequence is TGTGCCAGCACCCCGGACAGCGATGAGGGTTCACCCCTCCACTTT. It translates to CASTPDSDEGSPLHF. V and J are TRBV6-1 and TRBJ1-6; maybe TRBD1 (6 bases). Germline V CDR1 and CDR2: MNHNS, SASEGT. The V gene lost 7 bases and the J gene lost 9 bases, with 19 bases spanning the gap. This CDR3 is 15 amino acids long.

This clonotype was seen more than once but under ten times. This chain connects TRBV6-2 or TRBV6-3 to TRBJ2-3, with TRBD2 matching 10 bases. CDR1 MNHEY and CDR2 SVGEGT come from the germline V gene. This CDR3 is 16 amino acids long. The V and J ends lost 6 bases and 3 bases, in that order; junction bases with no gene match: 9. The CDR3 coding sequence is TGTGCCAGCAGCCGAGGGACTAGCGCCCAGACAGATACGCAGTATTTT. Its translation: CASSRGTSAQTDTQYF.

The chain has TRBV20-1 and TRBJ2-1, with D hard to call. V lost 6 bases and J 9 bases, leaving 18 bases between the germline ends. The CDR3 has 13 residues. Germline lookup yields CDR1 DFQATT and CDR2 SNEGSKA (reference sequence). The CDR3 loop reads CSAPLPPGAEQFF. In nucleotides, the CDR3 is TGCAGTGCCCCCCTCCCTCCGGGCGCTGAGCAGTTCTTC.

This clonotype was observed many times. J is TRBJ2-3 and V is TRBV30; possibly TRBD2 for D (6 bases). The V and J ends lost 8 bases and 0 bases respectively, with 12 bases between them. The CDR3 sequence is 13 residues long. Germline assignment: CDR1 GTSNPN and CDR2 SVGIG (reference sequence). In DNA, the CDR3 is TGTGCCCTGTCACTAGCTAGCACAGATACGCAGTATTTT. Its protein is CALSLASTDTQYF.

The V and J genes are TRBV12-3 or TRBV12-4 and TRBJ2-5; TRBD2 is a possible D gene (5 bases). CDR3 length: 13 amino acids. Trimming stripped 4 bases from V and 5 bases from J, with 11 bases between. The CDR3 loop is CASSWELGETQYF. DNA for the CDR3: TGTGCCAGCAGTTGGGAGCTTGGGGAGACCCAGTACTTC.

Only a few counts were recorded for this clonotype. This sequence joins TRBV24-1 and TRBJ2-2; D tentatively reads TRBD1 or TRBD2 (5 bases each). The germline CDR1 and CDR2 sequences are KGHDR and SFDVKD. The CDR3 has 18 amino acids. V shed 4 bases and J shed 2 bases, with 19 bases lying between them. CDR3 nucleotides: TGTGCCACCAGTGACCCGACTGGACATCCGGGAAACACCGGGGAGCTGTTTTTT. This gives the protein CATSDPTGHPGNTGELFF.

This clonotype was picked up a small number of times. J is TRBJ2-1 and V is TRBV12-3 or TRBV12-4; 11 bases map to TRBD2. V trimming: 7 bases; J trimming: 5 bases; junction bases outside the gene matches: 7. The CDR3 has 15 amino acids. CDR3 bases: TGTGCCAGCACCCCTAGCGGGAGGAGGAACAATGAGCAGTTCTTC. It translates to CASTPSGRRNNEQFF.

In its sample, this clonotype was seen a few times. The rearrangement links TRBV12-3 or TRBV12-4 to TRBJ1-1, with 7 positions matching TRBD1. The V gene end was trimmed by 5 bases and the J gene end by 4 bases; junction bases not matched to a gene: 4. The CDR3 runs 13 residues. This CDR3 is CASSTGQRTEAFF. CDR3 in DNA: TGTGCCAGCAGTACGGGACAGCGCACTGAAGCTTTCTTT.

The CDR3 DNA is TGTGCCAGCAGTTTCGGAAACACGGGGGCAGGGGACGAGCAGTACTTC. This sequence encodes CASSFGNTGAGDEQYF. The rearrangement links TRBV12-3 or TRBV12-4 to TRBJ2-7, with D perhaps assigned TRBD1 or TRBD2 (6 bases each). V was shortened by 3 bases and J by 5 bases, with 20 bases between the two germline ends. This CDR3 has 16 amino acids.

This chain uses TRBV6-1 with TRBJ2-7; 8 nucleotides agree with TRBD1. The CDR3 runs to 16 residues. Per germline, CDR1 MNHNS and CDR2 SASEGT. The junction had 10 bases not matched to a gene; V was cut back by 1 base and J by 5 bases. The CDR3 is CASSEEGGQGEDEQYF. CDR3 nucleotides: TGTGCCAGCAGTGAAGAGGGTGGACAGGGAGAAGACGAGCAGTACTTC.

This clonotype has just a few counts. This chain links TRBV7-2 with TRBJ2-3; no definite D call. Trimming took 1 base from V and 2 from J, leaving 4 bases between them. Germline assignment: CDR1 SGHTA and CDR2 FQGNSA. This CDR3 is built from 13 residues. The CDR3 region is CASSLVVTDTQYF. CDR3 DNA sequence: TGTGCCAGCAGCTTAGTGGTCACAGATACGCAGTATTTT.

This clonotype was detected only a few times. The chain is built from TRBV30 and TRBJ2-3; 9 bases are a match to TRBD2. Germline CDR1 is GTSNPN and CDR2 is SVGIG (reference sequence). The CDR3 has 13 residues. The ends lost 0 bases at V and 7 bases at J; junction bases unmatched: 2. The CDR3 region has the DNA TGTGCCTGGAGTGTTAGCGGGAGTCATACGCAGTATTTT. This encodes CAWSVSGSHTQYF.

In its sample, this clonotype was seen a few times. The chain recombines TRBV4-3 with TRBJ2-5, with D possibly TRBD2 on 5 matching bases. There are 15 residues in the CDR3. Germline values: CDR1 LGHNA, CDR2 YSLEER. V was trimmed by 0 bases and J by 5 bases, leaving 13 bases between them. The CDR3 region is CASSQDRSSSETQYF. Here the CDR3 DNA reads TGCGCCAGCAGCCAAGATCGATCTAGCTCGGAGACCCAGTACTTC.

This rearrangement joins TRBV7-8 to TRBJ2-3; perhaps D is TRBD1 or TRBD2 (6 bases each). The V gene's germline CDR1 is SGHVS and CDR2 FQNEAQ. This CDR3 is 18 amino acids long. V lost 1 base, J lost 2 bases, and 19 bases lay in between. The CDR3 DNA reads TGTGCCAGCAGCTTAGGAGGGGGGACCGCCCGTTACACAGATACGCAGTATTTT. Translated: CASSLGGGTARYTDTQYF.

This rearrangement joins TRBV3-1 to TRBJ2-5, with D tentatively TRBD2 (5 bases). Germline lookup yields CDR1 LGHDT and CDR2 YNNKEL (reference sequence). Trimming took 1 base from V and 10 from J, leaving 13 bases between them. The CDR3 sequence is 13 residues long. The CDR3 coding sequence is TGTGCCAGCAGCCAAGTGGGGAGAGGAGACCAGTACTTC. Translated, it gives CASSQVGRGDQYF.

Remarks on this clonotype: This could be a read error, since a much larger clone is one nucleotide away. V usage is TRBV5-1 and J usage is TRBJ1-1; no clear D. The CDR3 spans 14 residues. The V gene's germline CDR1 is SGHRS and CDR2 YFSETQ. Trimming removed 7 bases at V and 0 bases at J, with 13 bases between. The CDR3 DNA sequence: TGCGCCAGCGGCCCGGAGGGTGTGAACACTGAAGCTTTCTTT. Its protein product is CASGPEGVNTEAFF.

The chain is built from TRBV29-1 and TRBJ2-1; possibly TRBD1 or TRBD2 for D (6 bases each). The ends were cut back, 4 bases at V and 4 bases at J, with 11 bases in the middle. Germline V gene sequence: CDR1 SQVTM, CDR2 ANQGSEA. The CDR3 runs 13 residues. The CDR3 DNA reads TGCAGCGTTGTGCGGGACATATACAATGAGCAGTTCTTC. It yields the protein CSVVRDIYNEQFF.